This T cell receptor (beta chain) was sequenced during a study of control samples from healthy donors and cancer patients. Generated by immunoSEQ multiplex PCR, the TCRdb table keeps only in-frame clones and is missing some. The data contain some 250,000 clones, roughly four fifths of them singletons. The CDR3 runs to 16 residues. CDR1 and CDR2 from the germline V gene are SNHLY and FYNNEI. V was trimmed by 4 bases and J by 2 bases, leaving 12 bases between them. The chain carries TRBV2 and TRBJ2-6; tentative D call: TRBD1 (6 bases). The source of this sequence is a woman aged 55-70 years with lung cancer. Specimen: PBMCs. Here the CDR3 DNA reads TGTGCCAGCAGTGTGTCAGGGGTCCCTGGGGCCAACGTCCTGACTTTC. It codes for CASSVSGVPGANVLTF.